This TCR beta chain was captured by sequencing in a study of glioma-infiltrating T cells. Study overall: WHO grade II oligodendrogliomas or astrocytomas, plus non-recurrent WHO grade IV glioblastomas, were sampled. Sequencing aimed for 4.5- to 10-fold coverage of about 940,000 peripheral T cells. Study outcomes and limitations: Non-neoplastic patients had below-expected tissue-blood divergence, while all gliomas exceeded expectation.

The iRepertoire nested amplicon-rescue multiplex PCR amplified TCR alpha and beta CDR3s from RNA. TCRdb reanalysed the multiplex PCR reads using MiXCR and keeps one entry per CDR3 protein. The sample lists a few hundred thousand distinct CDR3 sequences; approximately 42% were seen once. Germline CDR1 MDHEN, CDR2 SYDVKM. Trimming removed 5 bases at V and 0 bases at J, with 20 bases between. The CDR3 runs to 18 residues. Comment on this clonotype: Its antigen is undetermined.

The specimen was glioma tissue, nonneoplastic brain tissue, or PBMCs (not recorded which). This sequence joins TRBV28 and TRBJ1-5; unclear D gene. The sequence was collected from a human donor with low-grade glioma or glioblastoma, undergoing nonglioma brain surgery, or in good health (not recorded which). This CDR3 is CASSLPGATGYSNQPQHF. In nucleotides, the CDR3 is TGTGCCAGCAGTCTCCCCGGCGCTACGGGTTATAGCAATCAGCCCCAGCATTTT.